This entry lists 17 T cell receptor beta chains sequenced from one sample in a study of T cell changes during pregnancy in multiple sclerosis. The table came from immunoSEQ multiplex PCR; TCRdb's copy has only in-frame clones and leaves some out. The table shows around 60,000 clones, with about 89% occurring only once. Sequencing was performed on CD4+ T cells from peripheral blood mononuclear cells, taken after pregnancy. These receptors were collected from a female donor in good health, enrolled as a control in a pregnancy study.

The V gene is TRBV2, the J gene TRBJ2-5, with no clear D. The CDR3 runs to 12 residues. The V end lost 2 bases, the J end lost 5 bases, and 6 bases lay between the germline ends. The germline CDR1 and CDR2 sequences are SNHLY and FYNNEI. The CDR3: CASSESGETQYF. The CDR3 DNA reads TGTGCCAGCAGTGAATCTGGCGAGACCCAGTACTTC. The full variable domain, its missing parts supplied by reference TRBV2 and TRBJ2-5, is EPEVTQTPSHQVTQMGQEVILRCVPISNHLYFYWYRQILGQKVEFLVSFYNNEISEKSEIFDDQFSVERPDGSNFTLKIRSTKLEDSAMYFCASSESGETQYFGPGTRLLVL.

The chain joins TRBV4-2 to TRBJ1-6; perhaps TRBD1 as D (5 bases). Germline values: CDR1 LGHNA, CDR2 YNFKEQ. Trimming left V 0 bases short and J 10 bases short, with 16 bases between. The CDR3 runs to 16 residues. The CDR3, as DNA: TGTGCCAGCAGCCAAGATAGAGACAGCATAATATCACCCCTCCACTTT. Protein product: CASSQDRDSIISPLHF.

V gene TRBV19 combines with J gene TRBJ2-3, with 7 nucleotides matching TRBD2. Germline values: CDR1 LNHDA, CDR2 SQIVND (reference sequence). The CDR3 loop spans 16 amino acids. J was trimmed by 1 base and V by 7 bases; bases with no gene match: 11. CDR3 loop: CASKAMWGRGTDTQYF. CDR3 bases: TGTGCCAGTAAGGCCATGTGGGGGAGGGGCACAGATACGCAGTATTTT. Supplemented by reference TRBV19 and TRBJ2-3, the full variable domain reads DGGITQSPKYLFRKEGQNVTLSCEQNLNHDAMYWYRQDPGQGLRLIYYSQIVNDFQKGDIAEGYSVSREKKESFPLTVTSAQKNPTAFYLCASKAMWGRGTDTQYFGPGTRLTVL.

J is TRBJ2-7 and V is TRBV19, with TRBD1 matching over 8 bases. The CDR3 loop spans 14 amino acids. Germline V gene sequence: CDR1 LNHDA, CDR2 SQIVND (reference sequence). V shed 5 bases, J shed 2 bases, and the junction held 5 bases outside the gene matches. The CDR3 is CASSWGQAAYEQYF. The CDR3 bases are TGTGCCAGTAGTTGGGGACAGGCGGCCTACGAGCAGTACTTC.

This rearrangement joins TRBV27 to TRBJ1-2; TRBD1 aligns across 8 bases. V was pared by 2 bases and J by 2 bases, with 4 bases of the junction left unmatched. The CDR3 runs to 15 residues. Germline V CDR1 and CDR2: MNHEY, SMNVEV (reference sequence). The CDR3 nucleotides read TGTGCCAGCAGTTTAGTAGGACAGGGCAACTATGGCTACACCTTC. This encodes CASSLVGQGNYGYTF.

The V gene is TRBV5-1, the J gene TRBJ2-1; possible D gene TRBD2, 7 bases. Per the germline V gene, CDR1 is SGHRS and CDR2 is YFSETQ. The V end was cut by 3 bases, the J end by 3 bases, with 13 bases between. There are 15 residues in the CDR3. The CDR3, as DNA: TGCGCCAGCAGCTCGGCGGGGGCCATCTACAATGAGCAGTTCTTC. Translation: CASSSAGAIYNEQFF.

V and J are TRBV18 and TRBJ2-5; D is uncertain. The germline V gene has CDR1 KGHSH and CDR2 LQKENI. The CDR3 runs to 13 residues. The V and J ends lost 4 bases and 0 bases respectively, with 6 bases between them. The DNA for the CDR3 is TGTGCCAGCTCACAAAACAACCAAGAGACCCAGTACTTC. It is translated as CASSQNNQETQYF.

The V and J genes are TRBV5-4 and TRBJ1-1, with a weak D call TRBD1 (6 bases). The ends were cut back, 5 bases at V and 6 bases at J, with 17 bases in the middle. Germline CDR1 SGHNT, CDR2 YYREEE (reference sequence). The CDR3 length is 14 residues. The CDR3 reads CASSLQRGTPEAFF. CDR3 DNA sequence: TGTGCCAGCAGTTTGCAGAGGGGGACACCTGAAGCTTTCTTT.

The chain joins TRBV19 to TRBJ1-2; 7 bases are shared with TRBD1. Germline V gene sequence: CDR1 LNHDA, CDR2 SQIVND (reference sequence). Germline trimming cut 6 bases from V and 2 bases from J; bases unmatched to any gene: 15. This CDR3 has 17 residues. DNA for the CDR3: TGTGCCAGTAGCCTTAGGACAGGACCCTGGGCCAACTATGGCTACACCTTC. Protein product: CASSLRTGPWANYGYTF.

This rearrangement joins TRBV5-4 to TRBJ1-5; D is possibly TRBD1 (5 bases). Trimming took 5 bases from V and 4 from J, leaving 22 bases between them. The CDR3 contains 17 residues. CDR1 and CDR2 from the germline V gene are SGHNT and YYREEE (reference sequence). In nucleotides, the CDR3 is TGTGCCAGCAGTCGCCCTACAGGTTCCGGGGGGAATCAGCCCCAGCATTTT. This encodes CASSRPTGSGGNQPQHF.

The V and J genes are TRBV7-9 and TRBJ1-5; D remains unclear. Germline CDR1 and CDR2: SEHNR and FQNEAQ (reference sequence). The germline V and J ends were trimmed by 5 bases and 4 bases, with 12 bases remaining between them. The CDR3 is 14 amino acids. CDR3 sequence: CASSPDSANQPQHF. As DNA, the CDR3 is TGTGCCAGCAGCCCTGACTCCGCTAATCAGCCCCAGCATTTT.

The rearrangement uses TRBV21-1 and TRBJ1-1; the table's D call of TRBD1 was not tested on the DNA. TRBV21-1 is a documented pseudogene. The CDR3 consists of 19 residues. The CDR3 sequence is CASSKSGGQGTAWGTEAFF. Here the CDR3 DNA reads TGTGCCAGCAGCAAATCTGGTGGGCAGGGGACGGCCTGGGGGACTGAAGCTTTCTTT.

This chain connects TRBV6-1 to TRBJ2-7; D may be TRBD1 (5 bases). The length of the CDR3 is 13 residues. Trimming pared 6 bases from V and 1 base from J, leaving 10 bases between. From germline, CDR1 is MNHNS and CDR2 SASEGT. CDR3 loop: CASRQGPSYEQYF. CDR3 in DNA: TGTGCCAGCAGGCAGGGCCCTTCCTACGAGCAGTACTTC.

The chain employs TRBV7-2 and TRBJ1-2, with 7 bases that match TRBD1. V lost 5 bases, J lost 2 bases, and 2 bases stayed unmatched. This CDR3 has 13 amino acids. Germline V gene data show CDR1 as SGHTA and CDR2 as FQGNSA. The CDR3 DNA reads TGTGCCAGCAGCCTACAGGGGAACTATGGCTACACCTTC. Residues: CASSLQGNYGYTF.

The genes are TRBV6-5 and TRBJ2-7; 12 positions match TRBD2. This CDR3 contains 15 residues. Germline V gene data show CDR1 as MNHEY and CDR2 as SVGAGI. The junction had 4 bases not matched to a gene; V was cut back by 5 bases and J by 2 bases. CDR3 region: CASSQTSGGTYEQYF. The CDR3, as DNA: TGTGCCAGCAGTCAAACTAGCGGGGGGACCTACGAGCAGTACTTC.

The rearrangement uses TRBV7-2 and TRBJ1-2; no clear D. The CDR3 is 14 amino acids. Deletions cut 4 bases from V and 4 bases from J, with 13 bases between. CDR1 and CDR2 from the germline V gene are SGHTA and FQGNSA. CDR3 nucleotides: TGTGCCAGCAGCTCCCACCCCGGGAGCTATGGCTACACCTTC. This encodes CASSSHPGSYGYTF.

The V gene is TRBV11-3, the J gene TRBJ2-7; D not resolved. Trimming shortened V by 5 bases and J by 3 bases, and 11 bases separated the two germline ends. Looked up from germline, CDR1 is SGHNT and CDR2 is YENEEA. CDR3 length: 13 amino acids. The CDR3 loop is CASSQSASYEQYF. The CDR3 DNA sequence: TGTGCCAGCAGCCAGTCGGCTAGCTACGAGCAGTACTTC.